This entry describes one TCR beta chain. Antigen specificity is unknown. Germline assignment: CDR1 SGHDT and CDR2 YYEEEE. The CDR3 is 13 residues long. The V end was cut by 5 bases, the J end by 6 bases, with 14 bases between. The sample is drawn from a study of Ad26.COV2.S vaccination and SARS-CoV-2 variants. Overall study: In the COV1001 trial, the donor was in the Ad26.COV2.S arm. Recipients of Ad26.COV2.S got it intramuscularly, once or twice 56 days apart. General study results and limits: Analytic work on TCR breadth and depth might have understated the full extent of total T cell responses.

TCRdb's copy holds only in-frame clones and misses some; the assay was immunoSEQ multiplex PCR. The sample yields around 400,000 clones, around nine tenths seen once. Treatment: over 15 received Ad26.COV2.S at low or high dose, single or two shots; roughly five received placebo; per-sample allocation not given. Vaccine and placebo recipients were sampled on day 63 after the first injection. The donor was a Boston adult aged 18-55 years. The source of this sequence is a person between 18 and 65 years old who received the Ad26.COV2.S COVID-19 vaccine or a placebo. The rearrangement links TRBV5-6 to TRBJ1-2, with a possible D match to TRBD1 (6 bases). Sequencing used peripheral blood, obtained in a trial of Ad26.COV2.S vaccine versus placebo. The CDR3 nucleotides read TGTGCCAGCAGTTCCGACAGGCTCCATGGCTACACCTTC. This encodes CASSSDRLHGYTF.